One and the same sample provided the 9 T cell receptor beta chains below, sequenced in a study of blood T cell repertoires in COVID-19. Clones were read by immunoSEQ multiplex PCR, and TCRdb kept only the in-frame ones, dropping some. The data contain under 45,000 clones, about 85% of them singletons. Sequenced input: peripheral blood. These receptor sequences come from a man aged 70-80 years with COVID-19, enrolled during active disease.

The chain employs TRBV7-2 and TRBJ2-3; TRBD2 agrees at 8 bases. Trimming removed 5 bases from V and 2 bases from J; junction bases left unmatched: 15. This CDR3 spans 18 amino acids. Germline V gene lookup returns CDR1 SGHTA and CDR2 FQGNSA. CDR3 amino acids: CASSAPRRGGRNTDTQYF. The CDR3 DNA follows: TGTGCCAGCAGCGCTCCCCGTCGGGGCGGGAGGAACACAGATACGCAGTATTTT. Combining the CDR3 with reference TRBV7-2 and TRBJ2-3 gives the whole variable domain GAGVSQSPSNKVTEKGKDVELRCDPISGHTALYWYRQSLGQGLEFLIYFQGNSAPDKSGLPSDRFSAERTGGSVSTLTIQRTQQEDSAVYLCASSAPRRGGRNTDTQYFGPGTRLTVL.

As for this clone: A read error may produce the germline difference seen at one junction end. The chain is built from TRBV7-7 and TRBJ2-7, with 11 bases that match TRBD1. Germline CDR1 reads SSHAT; CDR2 reads FNYEAQ (reference sequence). The CDR3 sequence is 15 residues long. The CDR3 nucleotides are TGTGCTAGCAGCTTAGGGACAGGGGGTACCTACGAGCAGTACTTC. Protein sequence: CASSLGTGGTYEQYF.

The rearrangement uses TRBV28 and TRBJ1-1, with 8 bases aligning to TRBD1. The CDR3 covers 15 residues. J was trimmed by 6 bases and V by 4 bases; bases with no gene match: 10. Germline CDR1 and CDR2: MDHEN and SYDVKM. CDR3 sequence (DNA): TGTGCCAGCAGTTCACGGACAGGGTATTACGCTGAAGCTTTCTTT. This translates into CASSSRTGYYAEAFF.

The chain carries TRBV5-4 and TRBJ2-3; 12 positions match TRBD2. This CDR3 region has 14 residues. Germline CDR1 reads SGHNT; CDR2 reads YYREEE (reference sequence). With V trimmed by 2 bases and J by 6 bases, 1 base remained unmatched. The CDR3 region is CASSFTSGRDTQYF. The CDR3, as DNA: TGTGCCAGCAGCTTTACTAGCGGGAGGGATACGCAGTATTTT.

The rearrangement joins TRBV7-2 to TRBJ2-1, with TRBD1 identical over 10 bases. After removal of 5 bases from V and 6 bases from J, the junction contained 7 bases not matched to a gene. The CDR3 is made up of 15 amino acids. Germline V CDR1 and CDR2: SGHTA, FQGNSA. The CDR3 DNA is TGTGCCAGCAGCCCGCGGGACAGGGGCGTCAATGAGCAGTTCTTC. Its translation: CASSPRDRGVNEQFF. The whole variable domain, remainder taken from reference TRBV7-2 and TRBJ2-1, is GAGVSQSPSNKVTEKGKDVELRCDPISGHTALYWYRQSLGQGLEFLIYFQGNSAPDKSGLPSDRFSAERTGGSVSTLTIQRTQQEDSAVYLCASSPRDRGVNEQFFGPGTRLTVL.

The chain is built from TRBV7-3 and TRBJ1-1; D is perhaps TRBD1 (5 bases). The CDR3 covers 14 residues. Trimming cost V 5 bases and J 6 bases, with 16 bases left between them. The germline CDR1 and CDR2 sequences are SGHTA and FQGTGA. As DNA, the CDR3 is TGTGCCAGCAGCCCGAGGGAGGGACGCGCTGAAGCTTTCTTT. Translation: CASSPREGRAEAFF.

The genes are TRBV11-2 and TRBJ1-1; D remains ambiguous. Trimming cost V 8 bases and J 2 bases, with 18 bases left between them. This CDR3 region has 15 residues. Germline values: CDR1 SGHAT, CDR2 FQNNGV. CDR3: CASVHESRGNTEAFF. The CDR3 nucleotides are TGTGCCAGCGTGCATGAATCTCGGGGAAACACTGAAGCTTTCTTT. The whole variable domain, filled in from reference TRBV11-2 and TRBJ1-1, reads EAGVAQSPRYKIIEKRQSVAFWCNPISGHATLYWYQQILGQGPKLLIQFQNNGVVDDSQLPKDRFSAERLKGVDSTLKIQPAKLEDSAVYLCASVHESRGNTEAFFGQGTRLTVV.

This clone is large within its sample. The CDR3 DNA is TGTGCCAGCAGTTTGGGGGGGTCCTACAATGAGCAGTTCTTC. As protein: CASSLGGSYNEQFF. The chain joins TRBV27 to TRBJ2-1; 7 positions agree with TRBD2. CDR3 length: 14 amino acids. CDR1 is MNHEY and CDR2 is SMNVEV in the germline V gene (reference sequence). The V segment lost 3 bases and the J segment 1 base; nucleotides outside the gene matches: 0.

The V call is TRBV24-1, the J call TRBJ2-5; the match to TRBD2 covers 15 bases. This CDR3 has 16 amino acids. The germline CDR1 and CDR2 sequences are KGHDR and SFDVKD. The V gene end was trimmed by 2 bases and the J gene end by 5 bases; junction bases not matched to a gene: 2. Here the CDR3 reads CATSDSGLAGGETQYF. The CDR3 region has the DNA TGTGCCACCAGTGATTCAGGACTAGCGGGAGGGGAGACCCAGTACTTC.